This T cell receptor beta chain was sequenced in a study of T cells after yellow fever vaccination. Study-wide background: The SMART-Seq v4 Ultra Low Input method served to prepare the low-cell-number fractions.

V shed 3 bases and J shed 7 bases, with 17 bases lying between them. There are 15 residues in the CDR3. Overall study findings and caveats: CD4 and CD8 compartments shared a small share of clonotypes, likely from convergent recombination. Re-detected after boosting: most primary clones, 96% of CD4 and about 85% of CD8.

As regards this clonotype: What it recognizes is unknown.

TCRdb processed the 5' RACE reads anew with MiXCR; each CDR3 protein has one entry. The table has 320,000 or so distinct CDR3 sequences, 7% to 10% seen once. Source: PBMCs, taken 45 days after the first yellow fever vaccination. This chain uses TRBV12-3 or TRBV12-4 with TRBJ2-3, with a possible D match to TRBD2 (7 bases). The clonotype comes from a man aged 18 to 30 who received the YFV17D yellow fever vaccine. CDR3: CASSFSWGGRNTQYF. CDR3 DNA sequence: TGTGCCAGCAGTTTTTCGTGGGGGGGCAGGAATACGCAGTATTTT.